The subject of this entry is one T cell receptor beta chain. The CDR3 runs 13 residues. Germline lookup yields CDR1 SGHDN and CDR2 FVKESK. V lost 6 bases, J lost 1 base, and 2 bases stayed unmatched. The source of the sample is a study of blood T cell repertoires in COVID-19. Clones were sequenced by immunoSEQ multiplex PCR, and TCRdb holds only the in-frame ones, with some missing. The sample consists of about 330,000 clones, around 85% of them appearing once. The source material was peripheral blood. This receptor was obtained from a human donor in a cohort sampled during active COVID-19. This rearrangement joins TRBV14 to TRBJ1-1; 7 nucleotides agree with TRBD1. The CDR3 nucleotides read TGTGCCAGCAGGACAGGGAGGAACACTGAAGCTTTCTTT. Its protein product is CASRTGRNTEAFF.